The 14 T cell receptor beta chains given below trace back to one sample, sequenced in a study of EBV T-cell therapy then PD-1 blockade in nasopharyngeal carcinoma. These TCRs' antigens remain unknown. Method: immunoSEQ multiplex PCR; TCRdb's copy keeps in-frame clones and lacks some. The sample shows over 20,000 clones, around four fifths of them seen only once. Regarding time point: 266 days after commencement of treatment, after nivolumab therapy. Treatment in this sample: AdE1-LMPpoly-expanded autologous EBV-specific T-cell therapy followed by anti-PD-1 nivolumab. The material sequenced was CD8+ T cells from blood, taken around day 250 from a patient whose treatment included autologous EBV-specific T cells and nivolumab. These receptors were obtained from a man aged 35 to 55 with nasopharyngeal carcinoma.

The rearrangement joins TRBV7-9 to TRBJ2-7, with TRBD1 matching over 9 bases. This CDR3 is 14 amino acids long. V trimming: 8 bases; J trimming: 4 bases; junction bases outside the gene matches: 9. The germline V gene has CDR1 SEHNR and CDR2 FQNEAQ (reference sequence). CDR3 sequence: CASAPGQGMYEQYF. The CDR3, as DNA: TGTGCCAGCGCCCCGGGACAGGGAATGTACGAGCAGTACTTC.

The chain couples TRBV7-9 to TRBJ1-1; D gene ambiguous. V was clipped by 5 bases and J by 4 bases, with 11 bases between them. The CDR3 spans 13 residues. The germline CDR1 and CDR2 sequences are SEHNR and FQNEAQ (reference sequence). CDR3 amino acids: CASSPPGGTEAFF. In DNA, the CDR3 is TGTGCCAGCAGCCCTCCGGGTGGCACTGAAGCTTTCTTT.

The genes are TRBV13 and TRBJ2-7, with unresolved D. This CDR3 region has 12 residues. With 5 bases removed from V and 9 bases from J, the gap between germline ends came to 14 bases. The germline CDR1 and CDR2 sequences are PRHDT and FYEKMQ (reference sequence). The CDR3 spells CASSVHPGWQYF. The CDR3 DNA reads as TGTGCCAGCAGCGTCCACCCCGGGTGGCAGTACTTC.

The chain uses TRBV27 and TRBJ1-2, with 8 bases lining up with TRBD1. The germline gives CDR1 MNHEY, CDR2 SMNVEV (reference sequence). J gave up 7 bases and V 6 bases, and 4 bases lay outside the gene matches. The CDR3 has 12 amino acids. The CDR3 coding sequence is TGTGCCAGCAGAGGGACAGGCGGTGGCTACACCTTC. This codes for CASRGTGGGYTF.

CDR3 region: CASSHANLDGEQYF. CDR3 bases: TGCGCCAGCAGCCATGCTAACTTGGATGGGGAGCAGTACTTC. V and J are TRBV4-3 and TRBJ2-7, with D unclear. Trimming removed 3 bases from V and 7 bases from J, with 16 bases in between. The CDR3 length is 14 residues. Germline values: CDR1 LGHNA, CDR2 YSLEER.

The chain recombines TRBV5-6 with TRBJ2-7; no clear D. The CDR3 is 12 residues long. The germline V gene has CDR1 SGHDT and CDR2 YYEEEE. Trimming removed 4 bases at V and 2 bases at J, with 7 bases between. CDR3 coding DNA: TGTGCCAGCAGCGGCGAGGCCTACGAGCAGTACTTC. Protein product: CASSGEAYEQYF. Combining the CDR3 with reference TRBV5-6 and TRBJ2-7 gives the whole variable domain DAGVTQSPTHLIKTRGQQVTLRCSPKSGHDTVSWYQQALGQGPQFIFQYYEEEERQRGNFPDRFSGHQFPNYSSELNVNALLLGDSALYLCASSGEAYEQYFGPGTRLTVT.

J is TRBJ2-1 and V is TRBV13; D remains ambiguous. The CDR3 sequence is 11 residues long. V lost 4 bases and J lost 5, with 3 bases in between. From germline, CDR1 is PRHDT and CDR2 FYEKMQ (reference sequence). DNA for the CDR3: TGTGCCAGCAGCTCAAACAATGAGCAGTTCTTC. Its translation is CASSSNNEQFF.

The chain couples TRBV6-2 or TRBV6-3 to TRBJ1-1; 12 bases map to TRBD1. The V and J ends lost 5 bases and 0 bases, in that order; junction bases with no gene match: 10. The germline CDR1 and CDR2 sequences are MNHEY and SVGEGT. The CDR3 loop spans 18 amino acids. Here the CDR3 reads CASSPRDRGPVVNTEAFF. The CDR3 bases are TGTGCCAGCAGTCCCCGGGACAGGGGGCCTGTGGTGAACACTGAAGCTTTCTTT.

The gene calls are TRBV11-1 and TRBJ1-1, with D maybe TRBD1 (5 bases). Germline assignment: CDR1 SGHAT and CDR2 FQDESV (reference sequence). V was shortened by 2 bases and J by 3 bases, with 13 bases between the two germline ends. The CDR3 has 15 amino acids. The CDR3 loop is CASSLPGHIDTEAFF. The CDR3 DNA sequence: TGTGCCAGCAGCTTACCTGGACACATTGACACTGAAGCTTTCTTT.

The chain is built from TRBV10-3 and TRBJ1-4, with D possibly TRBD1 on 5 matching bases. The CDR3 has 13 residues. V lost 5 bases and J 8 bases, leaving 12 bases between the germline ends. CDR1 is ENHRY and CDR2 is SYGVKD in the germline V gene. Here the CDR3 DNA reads TGTGCCATCAGTAAGGGACGGGAAGAAAAACTGTTTTTT. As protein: CAISKGREEKLFF.

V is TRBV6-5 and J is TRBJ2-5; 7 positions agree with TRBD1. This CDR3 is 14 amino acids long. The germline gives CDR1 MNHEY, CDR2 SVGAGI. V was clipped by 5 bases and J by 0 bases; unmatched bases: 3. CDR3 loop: CASSRQGNQETQYF. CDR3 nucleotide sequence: TGTGCCAGCAGTCGACAGGGTAACCAAGAGACCCAGTACTTC.

The CDR3 DNA is TGCGCCAGCAGCCAAGGCTGGAATGAGCAGTTCTTC. Its protein is CASSQGWNEQFF. The chain links TRBV4-1 to TRBJ2-1; the D is unclear. Germline V gene lookup returns CDR1 MGHRA and CDR2 YSYEKL. This CDR3 contains 12 residues. Deletions cut 1 base from V and 7 bases from J, with 5 bases between.

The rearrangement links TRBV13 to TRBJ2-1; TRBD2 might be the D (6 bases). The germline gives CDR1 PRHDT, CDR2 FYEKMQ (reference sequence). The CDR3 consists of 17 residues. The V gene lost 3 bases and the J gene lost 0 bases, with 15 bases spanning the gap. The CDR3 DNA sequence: TGTGCCAGCAGCTTTGGAGGGTCCGGCCCCTCCTACAATGAGCAGTTCTTC. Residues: CASSFGGSGPSYNEQFF.

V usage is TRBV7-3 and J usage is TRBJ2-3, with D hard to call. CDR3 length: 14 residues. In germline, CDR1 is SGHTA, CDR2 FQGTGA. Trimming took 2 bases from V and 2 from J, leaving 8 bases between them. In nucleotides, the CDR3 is TGTGCCAGCAGCTTAGTCGGATACACAGATACGCAGTATTTT. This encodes CASSLVGYTDTQYF.